This T cell receptor (beta chain) was sequenced during a study of blood T cell repertoires in COVID-19. Whole-study context: COVID-19 samples collected from the United States, Italy and Spain covered acute and convalescent phases. PBMCs, B-cell-depleted T cells, or T cells provided the cDNA or gDNA that made up the material.

This CDR3 has 14 residues. Germline values: CDR1 MGHRA, CDR2 YSYEKL. Trimming left V 0 bases short and J 8 bases short, with 11 bases between. Donors were grouped by their self-reported clinical history. Either two negative PCRs, clearance, or symptom resolution qualified Cohort 3 donors as recovered. Data came from immunoSEQ multiplex PCR; TCRdb stores just in-frame clones and leaves some out. The sample lists about 140,000 clones; around 87% were seen once. The chain recombines TRBV4-1 with TRBJ2-4; no clear D. The specimen was PBMCs or T cells enriched from blood (not recorded which). The source is a man in his sixties who had recovered from COVID-19. CDR3 nucleotide sequence: TGCGCCAGCAGCCAAGACCTACCCCGTGACATTCAGTACTTC. Amino acids: CASSQDLPRDIQYF.